What follows are 7 T cell receptor beta chains derived from one specimen sequenced in a study (dated by TCRdb to about 2015). CD4+CD25+CD127-/low cells were isolated as Tregs. The library was obtained by 5' RACE. The instrument given in TCRdb is Illumina MiSeq. The public reads were reanalyzed by TCRdb: fastp trimming at Q25, MiXCR alignment, in-frame beta chains only. Each entry merges the rows of one CDR3 protein and shows their most common DNA and genes. This sample comprises roughly 57,000 distinct CDR3 sequences, around 21% of them detected only once. The ten largest clonotypes hold 2.5% to 3.5% of the sample. Sequencing was done on a sample of tumor-infiltrating Tregs sorted from the breast tumor. These receptor sequences come from a female donor with breast cancer.

V is TRBV12-3 or TRBV12-4 and J is TRBJ2-2; no reliable D call. Trimming shortened V by 7 bases and J by 3 bases, and 9 bases separated the two germline ends. The length of the CDR3 is 13 residues. The CDR3 loop is CASTNLDTGELFF. CDR3 DNA: TGTGCCAGCACGAATTTGGACACCGGGGAGCTGTTTTTT.

For this clonotype: This may stem from a read error, because a much larger clone lies one nucleotide away. V gene TRBV7-2 combines with J gene TRBJ2-5; tentatively, D is TRBD2 (6 bases). Germline V gene lookup returns CDR1 SGHTA and CDR2 FQGNSA. The CDR3 length is 13 residues. Trimming took off 8 bases at V and 14 bases at J, with 24 bases between the two ends. The chain's CDR3 is CASGGREGTPVYF. As DNA, the CDR3 is TGTGCCAGCGGCGGACGCGAAGGGACTCCCGTATACTTC.

The V call is TRBV4-1, the J call TRBJ1-1; TRBD1 might be the D (6 bases). Germline CDR1 is MGHRA and CDR2 is YSYEKL. This CDR3 has 15 residues. With 1 base removed from V and 6 bases from J, the gap between germline ends came to 15 bases. The CDR3 sequence is CASSQGRRGGSEAFF. CDR3 in DNA: TGCGCCAGCAGCCAAGGGCGTAGGGGGGGGTCTGAAGCTTTCTTT.

This clonotype has only one observation. V usage is TRBV2 and J usage is TRBJ1-4; tentative D call: TRBD1 (6 bases). The CDR3 extends over 16 amino acids. Germline V CDR1 and CDR2: SNHLY, FYNNEI. V dropped 0 bases and J dropped 8 bases, with 16 bases sitting between them. CDR3 sequence (DNA): TGTGCCAGCAGTGAAGCTTTTGACAGGTTATCCGAAAAACTGTTTTTT. This translates into CASSEAFDRLSEKLFF.

This clonotype was seen more than once but under ten times. This rearrangement joins TRBV20-1 to TRBJ2-2; possible D gene TRBD1, 6 bases. The CDR3 has 15 residues. V was pared by 3 bases and J by 5 bases, with 16 bases between. The germline V gene encodes CDR1 DFQATT and CDR2 SNEGSKA (reference sequence). The CDR3 DNA follows: TGCAGTGCTAGCCCCGACAGGCTTCGAACCGGGGAGCTGTTTTTT. The encoded protein is CSASPDRLRTGELFF.

This clonotype has just a few counts. This chain uses TRBV7-2 with TRBJ2-7; 11 nucleotides agree with TRBD2. The CDR3 sequence is 16 residues long. Germline V gene lookup returns CDR1 SGHTA and CDR2 FQGNSA. After removal of 1 base from V and 6 bases from J, the junction contained 8 bases not matched to a gene. This chain's CDR3 is CASSLGVLAGVGEQYF. The CDR3, as DNA: TGTGCCAGCAGCTTAGGCGTACTAGCGGGAGTCGGCGAGCAGTACTTC.

The rearrangement joins TRBV6-1 to TRBJ2-5; D possibly corresponds to TRBD2 (5 bases). The germline V and J ends were trimmed by 7 bases and 4 bases, with 10 bases remaining between them. This CDR3 comprises 12 residues. From germline, CDR1 is MNHNS and CDR2 SASEGT. Here the CDR3 reads CASKGVGETQYF. The CDR3 DNA sequence: TGTGCCAGCAAGGGAGTAGGAGAGACCCAGTACTTC.